These 26 T cell receptor beta chains share one sample of origin, sequenced in a study of PD-L1 blockade in urothelial cancer. Using immunoSEQ multiplex PCR, the repertoire was profiled, and TCRdb retains in-frame clones only, with some absent. The sample records some 31,000 clones, about 85% being singletons. Time point denoted: peripheral blood 6 weeks after treatment start. Sequenced here: PBMCs, sampled around atezolizumab (anti-PD-L1) treatment. The receptors here all came from a man aged 65 to 79 with urothelial cancer.

The J gene is TRBJ1-2, the V gene TRBV28, with TRBD1 matching 7 bases. Germline trimming cut 7 bases from V and 4 bases from J; bases unmatched to any gene: 9. CDR1 MDHEN and CDR2 SYDVKM come from the germline V gene. CDR3 length equals 14 residues. In DNA, the CDR3 is TGTGCCAGCAATCAGGGGGGTCTCAGCTATGGCTACACCTTC. It translates to CASNQGGLSYGYTF.

The V gene is TRBV7-2, the J gene TRBJ1-5; D not resolved. Germline V lookup: CDR1 SGHTA, CDR2 FQGNSA. This CDR3 region has 13 residues. V was trimmed by 0 bases and J by 5 bases, leaving 5 bases between them. The CDR3 region is CASSLARDQPQHF. The CDR3 DNA reads TGTGCCAGCAGCTTAGCGAGGGATCAGCCCCAGCATTTT.

The chain employs TRBV5-1 and TRBJ2-3; TRBD2 aligns across 8 bases. Germline CDR1 is SGHRS and CDR2 is YFSETQ. With V trimmed by 4 bases and J by 6 bases, 13 bases remained unmatched. The CDR3 runs to 16 residues. In DNA, the CDR3 is TGCGCCAGCAGCCGTTCCCCGGGACTAGATTTTGATACGCAGTATTTT. Protein product: CASSRSPGLDFDTQYF. The whole variable domain, filled in from reference TRBV5-1 and TRBJ2-3, reads KAGVTQTPRYLIKTRGQQVTLSCSPISGHRSVSWYQQTPGQGLQFLFEYFSETQRNKGNFPGRFSGRQFSNSRSEMNVSTLELGDSALYLCASSRSPGLDFDTQYFGPGTRLTVL.

CDR3 coding DNA: TGTGCCAGCAGTGACCCGGGGGACGGTGAGCAGTTCTTC. This sequence encodes CASSDPGDGEQFF. The chain recombines TRBV25-1 with TRBJ2-1, with D perhaps TRBD2 (6 bases). Germline CDR1 MGHDK, CDR2 SYGVNS. Trimming removed 3 bases from V and 9 bases from J, with 12 bases in between. CDR3 length: 13 residues.

In its sample, this clone was seen a few times. J is TRBJ2-1 and V is TRBV6-1, with 8 bases identical to TRBD2. The V segment lost 6 bases and the J segment 7 bases; nucleotides outside the gene matches: 11. Germline assignment: CDR1 MNHNS and CDR2 SASEGT. The CDR3 contains 15 residues. CDR3 sequence reads: CASRGPGLEGNEQFF. CDR3 nucleotides: TGTGCCAGCAGGGGCCCGGGACTAGAAGGAAATGAGCAGTTCTTC.

CDR3: CASSASTDTQYF. As DNA, the CDR3 is TGTGCCAGCAGCGCTAGCACAGATACGCAGTATTTT. The chain uses TRBV9 and TRBJ2-3; no reliable D call. The length of the CDR3 is 12 residues. Germline V gene data show CDR1 as SGDLS and CDR2 as YYNGEE. Trimming left V 3 bases short and J 0 bases short, with 2 bases between.

V and J are TRBV9 and TRBJ2-7; a possible D gene is TRBD2 (6 bases). The V end lost 4 bases, the J end lost 5 bases, and 19 bases lay between the germline ends. The CDR3 is 15 residues long. The germline V gene has CDR1 SGDLS and CDR2 YYNGEE. CDR3 loop: CASSFGGTREDEQYF. The CDR3 coding sequence is TGTGCCAGCAGCTTCGGTGGGACCAGGGAGGACGAGCAGTACTTC.

The rearrangement links TRBV2 to TRBJ1-4, with 7 bases identical to TRBD1. The CDR3 sequence is 15 residues long. V dropped 5 bases and J dropped 0; count of bases not matched to a gene: 3. CDR1 and CDR2 (germline): SNHLY, FYNNEI. CDR3 nucleotides: TGTGCCAGCAGTAAAACAGGGGCAACTAATGAAAAACTGTTTTTT. Translating it yields CASSKTGATNEKLFF.

This chain joins TRBV12-5 and TRBJ2-3; weak D call: TRBD1 (6 bases). The CDR3 loop spans 17 amino acids. The ends were cut back, 5 bases at V and 0 bases at J, with 18 bases in the middle. Per the germline V gene, CDR1 is LGHNT and CDR2 is FRNRAP. The chain's CDR3 is CASGNALTGISTDTQYF. CDR3 in DNA: TGTGCTAGTGGTAACGCCTTAACAGGGATAAGCACAGATACGCAGTATTTT.

The genes are TRBV6-5 and TRBJ1-6, with TRBD1 identical over 10 bases. This CDR3 has 15 amino acids. With 6 bases clipped from V and 10 bases from J, the junction kept 9 bases outside the gene matches. Germline lookup yields CDR1 MNHEY and CDR2 SVGAGI. CDR3 sequence reads: CASSRTGTGDSPLHF. The CDR3 region has the DNA TGTGCCAGCAGCCGAACCGGGACAGGGGACTCACCCCTCCACTTT.

V gene TRBV7-2 combines with J gene TRBJ2-1, with TRBD1 identical over 9 bases. After removal of 3 bases from V and 4 bases from J, the junction contained 1 base not matched to a gene. In germline, CDR1 is SGHTA, CDR2 FQGNSA. The CDR3 consists of 14 residues. CDR3 protein: CASSFGTGYNEQFF. The CDR3 DNA reads TGTGCCAGCAGCTTCGGGACAGGGTACAATGAGCAGTTCTTC.

This clone was seen only a few times. J is TRBJ2-1 and V is TRBV7-3, with D possibly being TRBD1 (6 bases). This CDR3 has 15 residues. Trimming removed 5 bases from V and 0 bases from J, with 11 bases in between. CDR1 and CDR2 from the germline V gene are SGHTA and FQGTGA. The CDR3, as DNA: TGTGCCAGCAGCGTGACAGGTAACTCCTACAATGAGCAGTTCTTC. Amino acids: CASSVTGNSYNEQFF.

The chain recombines TRBV6-1 with TRBJ1-2, with a weak D call TRBD1 (5 bases). V was pared by 7 bases and J by 4 bases, with 16 bases between. Germline lookup yields CDR1 MNHNS and CDR2 SASEGT. This CDR3 has 14 amino acids. The CDR3 protein is CASTGGGAGYGYTF. The CDR3, as DNA: TGTGCCAGCACCGGTGGAGGGGCCGGCTATGGCTACACCTTC.

The chain uses TRBV11-1 and TRBJ1-1; no firm D call. This CDR3 contains 14 residues. Germline V gene data show CDR1 as SGHAT and CDR2 as FQDESV (reference sequence). V shed 5 bases and J shed 4 bases, with 14 bases lying between them. CDR3 region: CASSLQGRVTEAFF. The CDR3 region has the DNA TGTGCCAGCAGCCTCCAAGGTCGGGTCACTGAAGCTTTCTTT.

The DNA of the CDR3 is TGTGCCAGCAGCTTGGGGGGGTCCACAGATACGCAGTATTTT. This codes for CASSLGGSTDTQYF. J is TRBJ2-3 and V is TRBV11-3, with 7 bases identical to TRBD2. CDR3 length equals 14 residues. V trimming: 3 bases; J trimming: 2 bases; junction bases outside the gene matches: 2. Germline V gene data show CDR1 as SGHNT and CDR2 as YENEEA.

The CDR3 reads CASSSGQGNTIYF. The DNA of the CDR3 is TGCGCCAGCAGCTCAGGACAGGGAAACACCATATATTTT. The V call is TRBV5-1, the J call TRBJ1-3; D might be TRBD1 (6 bases). The germline V gene encodes CDR1 SGHRS and CDR2 YFSETQ. This CDR3 has 13 residues. Trimming took off 3 bases at V and 4 bases at J, with 8 bases between the two ends. Together with reference TRBV5-1 and TRBJ1-3, the CDR3 gives the full variable domain: KAGVTQTPRYLIKTRGQQVTLSCSPISGHRSVSWYQQTPGQGLQFLFEYFSETQRNKGNFPGRFSGRQFSNSRSEMNVSTLELGDSALYLCASSSGQGNTIYFGEGSWLTVV.

The rearrangement links TRBV27 to TRBJ1-3, with 8 positions matching TRBD1. Per the germline V gene, CDR1 is MNHEY and CDR2 is SMNVEV (reference sequence). The CDR3 is 16 residues long. The V and J ends lost 5 bases and 2 bases, in that order; junction bases with no gene match: 8. This CDR3 reads CASSVTGGITGNTIYF. The CDR3 bases are TGTGCCAGCAGTGTCACAGGGGGGATAACTGGAAACACCATATATTTT.

The chain combines TRBV10-3 with TRBJ1-5, with TRBD1 matching over 9 bases. The CDR3 is made up of 16 amino acids. Germline values: CDR1 ENHRY, CDR2 SYGVKD. J lost 3 bases, V lost 3 bases, and 6 bases had no gene match. The CDR3 loop is CAISDTRQGDNQPQHF. CDR3 in DNA: TGTGCCATCAGTGATACCAGACAGGGGGACAATCAGCCCCAGCATTTT.

CDR3 in amino acids: CASSGRTGVIVIMGTQYF. CDR3 sequence (DNA): TGTGCCAGCAGCGGACGGACAGGGGTCATTGTTATCATGGGGACCCAGTACTTC. The chain uses TRBV5-8 and TRBJ2-5; 9 bases match TRBD1. There are 18 residues in the CDR3. Trimming cost V 4 bases and J 7 bases; bases outside gene matches: 20. Looked up from germline, CDR1 is SGHTS and CDR2 is YDEGEE. The full variable domain, completed using reference TRBV5-8 and TRBJ2-5, is EAGVTQSPTHLIKTRGQQATLRCSPISGHTSVYWYQQALGLGLQFLLWYDEGEERNRGNFPPRFSGRQFPNYSSELNVNALELEDSALYLCASSGRTGVIVIMGTQYFGPGTRLLVL.

The chain links TRBV11-2 to TRBJ2-6; 9 nucleotides agree with TRBD1. The CDR3 is made up of 17 amino acids. V was pared by 3 bases and J by 4 bases, with 7 bases of the junction left unmatched. CDR1 is SGHAT and CDR2 is FQNNGV in the germline V gene. CDR3 bases: TGTGCCAGCAGCTTCGGGACAGGGAACGTCGGGGCCAACGTCCTGACTTTC. Its protein is CASSFGTGNVGANVLTF.

This clone has just a few counts. This chain uses TRBV5-1 with TRBJ1-1; 7 bases are a match to TRBD1. This CDR3 is built from 15 residues. V dropped 4 bases and J dropped 7; count of bases not matched to a gene: 13. The germline V gene encodes CDR1 SGHRS and CDR2 YFSETQ. The CDR3 here is CASSPGGRGNGEAFF. In DNA form, the CDR3 reads TGCGCCAGCAGCCCCGGAGGCAGGGGGAATGGTGAAGCTTTCTTT.

As DNA, the CDR3 is TGTGCCAGCAGCAAATCTTTTCGGAAGCGGAGCGGACAAGAGACCCAGTACTTC. Translating gives CASSKSFRKRSGQETQYF. The V gene is TRBV21-1, the J gene TRBJ2-5; the table gives TRBD2 as D, unverified against the DNA. TRBV21-1 is given as a pseudogene. The CDR3 consists of 18 residues.

The V gene is TRBV6-1, the J gene TRBJ2-1, with 9 positions matching TRBD1. Germline CDR1 and CDR2: MNHNS and SASEGT. V lost 3 bases, J lost 4 bases, and 13 bases stayed unmatched. The CDR3 sequence is 18 residues long. The CDR3: CASSEGQGLIASYNEQFF. Here the CDR3 DNA reads TGTGCCAGCAGTGAGGGACAGGGTTTAATAGCGTCTTACAATGAGCAGTTCTTC.

CDR3 in amino acids: CASSPRTGRVGETQYF. The CDR3 DNA is TGTGCCAGCAGCCCGCGGACAGGGAGGGTCGGGGAGACCCAGTACTTC. The chain uses TRBV7-7 and TRBJ2-5, with a weak D call TRBD1 (8 bases). With 5 bases removed from V and 5 bases from J, the gap between germline ends came to 21 bases. Germline assignment: CDR1 SSHAT and CDR2 FNYEAQ (reference sequence). This CDR3 comprises 16 residues.

This chain uses TRBV28 with TRBJ2-2, with D possibly TRBD1 on 5 matching bases. CDR1 is MDHEN, CDR2 SYDVKM, per germline. The CDR3 is 16 amino acids. V lost 5 bases and J 5 bases, leaving 18 bases between the germline ends. CDR3 nucleotide sequence: TGTGCCAGCAGTCCGGCCCCCAGGGTTAGGACCGGGGAGCTGTTTTTT. The encoded protein is CASSPAPRVRTGELFF.

The count of this clone is one. In nucleotides, the CDR3 is TGTGCCAGCCTTTACAGGGGGGGAAATAGCAATCAGCCCCAGCATTTT. Its protein is CASLYRGGNSNQPQHF. The genes are TRBV2 and TRBJ1-5; 8 nucleotides line up with TRBD1. Germline trimming cut 8 bases from V and 0 bases from J; bases unmatched to any gene: 9. The CDR3 runs 16 residues. Germline lookup yields CDR1 SNHLY and CDR2 FYNNEI.